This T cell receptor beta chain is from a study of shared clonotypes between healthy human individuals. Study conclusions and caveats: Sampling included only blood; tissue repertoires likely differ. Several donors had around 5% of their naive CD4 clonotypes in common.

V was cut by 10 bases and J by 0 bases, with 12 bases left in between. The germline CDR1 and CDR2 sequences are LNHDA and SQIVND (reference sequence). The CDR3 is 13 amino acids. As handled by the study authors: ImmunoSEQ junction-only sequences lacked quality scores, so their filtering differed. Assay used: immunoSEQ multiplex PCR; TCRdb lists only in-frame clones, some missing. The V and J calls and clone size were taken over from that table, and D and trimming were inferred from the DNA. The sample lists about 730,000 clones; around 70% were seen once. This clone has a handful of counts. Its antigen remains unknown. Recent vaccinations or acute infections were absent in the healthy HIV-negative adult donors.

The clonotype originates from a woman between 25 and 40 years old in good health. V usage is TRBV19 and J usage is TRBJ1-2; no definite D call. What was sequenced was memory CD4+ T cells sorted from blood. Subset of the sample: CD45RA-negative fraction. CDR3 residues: CATTDGANYGYTF. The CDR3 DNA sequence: TGTGCCACCACGGACGGAGCTAACTATGGCTACACCTTC.